The 19 T cell receptor beta chains given below trace back to one sample, sequenced in a study of metastatic and nonmetastatic thyroid tumors (dated by TCRdb to 2020 to 2022). The library relied on PCR. The sample was run on an Illumina HiSeq 4000. TCRdb trimmed the raw reads at Q25, called clones with MiXCR and kept productive beta chains. Present in this sample are about 4,100 clones, 35% of which were seen just once. The ten largest account for approximately 30% of the sample. No patient had received any treatment before thyroid surgery. What was sequenced was adjacent normal tissue. These receptors were collected from a male donor with papillary thyroid cancer or a benign thyroid nodule (not recorded which). Some clones in this sample may be carry-over from other donors' samples.

This chain links TRBV29-1 with TRBJ1-2, with no clear D. V was shortened by 5 bases and J by 0 bases, with 19 bases between the two germline ends. This CDR3 has 16 amino acids. CDR1 is SQVTM, CDR2 ANQGSEA, per germline. This chain's CDR3 is CSVYGVEAATNYGYTF. CDR3 sequence (DNA): TGCAGCGTTTACGGTGTGGAGGCTGCCACTAACTATGGCTACACCTTC.

V is TRBV7-9 and J is TRBJ2-2; D is unresolved. Looked up from germline, CDR1 is SEHNR and CDR2 is FQNEAQ (reference sequence). V lost 6 bases to trimming and J lost 1 base, with 9 bases between them. The CDR3 runs 14 residues. CDR3 nucleotides: TGTGCCAGCAGGCTCATATTGAACACCGGGGAGCTGTTTTTT. Translated: CASRLILNTGELFF. Drawing the rest from reference TRBV7-9 and TRBJ2-2, the complete variable domain is DTGVSQNPRHKITKRGQNVTFRCDPISEHNRLYWYRQTLGQGPEFLTYFQNEAQLEKSRLLSDRFSAERPKGSFSTLEIQRTEQGDSAMYLCASRLILNTGELFFGEGSRLTVL.

The CDR3 is CASSLAGLAGELDTQYF. For the CDR3, the DNA is TGTGCCAGCAGCTTAGCGGGACTAGCGGGAGAGTTAGATACGCAGTATTTT. The chain carries TRBV7-2 and TRBJ2-3; 14 nucleotides agree with TRBD2. Per germline, CDR1 SGHTA and CDR2 FQGNSA. Trimming cost V 0 bases and J 5 bases; bases outside gene matches: 4. This CDR3 spans 17 amino acids.

This clone has just a few counts. V usage is TRBV15 and J usage is TRBJ1-1, with 7 positions matching TRBD1. With V trimmed by 6 bases and J by 4 bases, 8 bases remained unmatched. Germline V lookup: CDR1 LNHNV, CDR2 YYDKDF (reference sequence). This CDR3 region has 14 residues. CDR3 coding DNA: TGTGCCACCAGTGTACAGGGGTCGGGCACTGAAGCTTTCTTT. Encoded protein: CATSVQGSGTEAFF.

This clone was recorded a few times. V and J are TRBV28 and TRBJ2-3; D is unresolved. The CDR3 is made up of 13 amino acids. Germline CDR1 MDHEN, CDR2 SYDVKM. Trimming cost V 6 bases and J 2 bases, with 9 bases left between them. The CDR3, as DNA: TGTGCCAGCAGCCCTCGGACCACAGATACGCAGTATTTT. It translates to CASSPRTTDTQYF. Full variable domain (rest looked up from reference TRBV28 and TRBJ2-3): DVKVTQSSRYLVKRTGEKVFLECVQDMDHENMFWYRQDPGLGLRLIYFSYDVKMKEKGDIPEGYSVSREKKERFSLILESASTNQTSMYLCASSPRTTDTQYFGPGTRLTVL.

V and J are TRBV6-1 and TRBJ1-5, with TRBD1 as a possible D gene (6 bases). The ends were cut back, 10 bases at V and 4 bases at J, with 17 bases in the middle. This CDR3 is built from 14 residues. The V gene's germline CDR1 is MNHNS and CDR2 SASEGT. This CDR3 is CATNNRDGNQPQHF. CDR3 in DNA: TGTGCCACCAATAACAGGGATGGGAATCAGCCCCAGCATTTT.

This clone was seen only a few times. The CDR3 does not end in the conserved phenylalanine or tryptophan, so this is likely a read error. The rearrangement uses TRBV27 and TRBJ2-3; no clear D gene. The germline CDR1 and CDR2 sequences are MNHEY and SMNVEV (reference sequence). V shed 5 bases and J shed 9 bases, with 9 bases lying between them. This CDR3 is built from 11 residues. The CDR3 here is CASSLGDTQYL. CDR3 DNA: TGTGCCAGCAGTCTAGGAGACACGCAGTATCTT.

This chain uses TRBV6-2 or TRBV6-3 with TRBJ1-5, with D unclear. This CDR3 is 15 amino acids long. The germline V gene has CDR1 MNHEY and CDR2 SVGEGT. V lost 0 bases, J lost 6 bases, and 12 bases lay in between. The CDR3 reads CASSYSILGRQPQHF. The CDR3 DNA sequence: TGTGCCAGCAGTTACTCGATCCTAGGGCGTCAGCCCCAGCATTTT.

V gene TRBV7-3 combines with J gene TRBJ2-3; 10 positions agree with TRBD2. Germline CDR1 and CDR2: SGHTA and FQGTGA. The CDR3 covers 16 residues. Trimming removed 4 bases from V and 5 bases from J; junction bases left unmatched: 9. This CDR3 is CASSSPLAGVGDTQYF. In DNA form, the CDR3 reads TGTGCCAGCAGCTCTCCTCTAGCGGGAGTTGGAGATACGCAGTATTTT. Using reference TRBV7-3 and TRBJ2-3 for the parts outside the CDR3, the full variable domain is GAGVSQTPSNKVTEKGKYVELRCDPISGHTALYWYRQSLGQGPEFLIYFQGTGAADDSGLPNDRFFAVRPEGSVSTLKIQRTERGDSAVYLCASSSPLAGVGDTQYFGPGTRLTVL.

This clone was detected once. CDR3 protein: CASSPLTTGSYEQYF. CDR3 DNA sequence: TGTGCCAGCAGCCCCCTTACCACAGGTTCCTACGAGCAGTACTTC. The chain joins TRBV7-8 to TRBJ2-7; maybe TRBD1 (5 bases). V was pared by 5 bases and J by 1 base, with 15 bases between. Germline CDR1 SGHVS, CDR2 FQNEAQ. This CDR3 is 15 amino acids long.

This clone was found a few times. This chain links TRBV5-1 with TRBJ1-6; possibly TRBD1 for D (5 bases). The CDR3 has 15 residues. Trimming removed 0 bases at V and 9 bases at J, with 13 bases between. The germline CDR1 and CDR2 sequences are SGHRS and YFSETQ. CDR3 sequence reads: CASSLAGGDASPLHF. The DNA for the CDR3 is TGCGCCAGCAGCTTGGCCGGAGGGGACGCTTCACCCCTCCACTTT. Drawing the rest from reference TRBV5-1 and TRBJ1-6, the complete variable domain is KAGVTQTPRYLIKTRGQQVTLSCSPISGHRSVSWYQQTPGQGLQFLFEYFSETQRNKGNFPGRFSGRQFSNSRSEMNVSTLELGDSALYLCASSLAGGDASPLHFGNGTRLTVT.

J is TRBJ1-6 and V is TRBV20-1; D uncertain. Trimming cost V 0 bases and J 7 bases, with 7 bases left between them. CDR3 size: 13 residues. Germline V gene data show CDR1 as DFQATT and CDR2 as SNEGSKA (reference sequence). This CDR3 reads CSARDTVNSPLHF. DNA for the CDR3: TGCAGTGCTAGAGATACGGTCAATTCACCCCTCCACTTT.

The rearrangement links TRBV7-3 to TRBJ2-1; D not certain. The CDR3 totals 13 residues. Looked up from germline, CDR1 is SGHTA and CDR2 is FQGTGA. The ends were cut back, 1 base at V and 7 bases at J, with 8 bases in the middle. The CDR3 reads CASSLMGRNEQFF. DNA of the CDR3: TGTGCCAGCAGCTTAATGGGTAGAAATGAGCAGTTCTTC.

This chain connects TRBV12-3 or TRBV12-4 to TRBJ2-1; 12 bases map to TRBD2. This CDR3 is 15 amino acids long. J lost 10 bases, V lost 6 bases, and 10 bases had no gene match. The CDR3 region is CASSPISSGREEQFF. CDR3 in DNA: TGTGCCAGCAGCCCAATATCTAGCGGGAGGGAAGAGCAGTTCTTC.

The gene calls are TRBV11-2 and TRBJ2-1; 12 nucleotides line up with TRBD1. The germline V gene has CDR1 SGHAT and CDR2 FQNNGV. Trimming at V came to 2 bases and at J to 9 bases, leaving 8 bases not matched to a gene. The CDR3 runs 16 residues. This CDR3 reads CASSLSMGQGAGEQFF. The CDR3 DNA reads as TGTGCCAGCAGCTTATCTATGGGACAGGGGGCAGGTGAGCAGTTCTTC.

The chain links TRBV6-1 to TRBJ2-7, with 9 bases that match TRBD2. V dropped 0 bases and J dropped 3; count of bases not matched to a gene: 6. The CDR3 is made up of 16 amino acids. Germline-derived CDR1 and CDR2 are MNHNS and SASEGT. CDR3 sequence (DNA): TGTGCCAGCAGTGAAGCGCGGGGACTAGCAATCTACGAGCAGTACTTC. Amino acid sequence: CASSEARGLAIYEQYF.

This clone is termed large. The V gene is TRBV5-1, the J gene TRBJ2-7; 8 nucleotides align to TRBD2. Germline CDR1 and CDR2: SGHRS and YFSETQ. V lost 3 bases to trimming and J lost 3 bases; unmatched junction nucleotides: 11. The CDR3 totals 16 residues. The CDR3 DNA reads TGCGCCAGCAGCTCTTCGAGCGGGGGAGGGAACTACGAGCAGTACTTC. It is translated as CASSSSSGGGNYEQYF.

The chain links TRBV6-1 to TRBJ2-7; D is unclear. V was clipped by 4 bases and J by 5 bases, with 18 bases between them. Germline CDR1 reads MNHNS; CDR2 reads SASEGT. The CDR3 totals 15 residues. CDR3 sequence reads: CASSGASNILDEQYF. CDR3 coding DNA: TGTGCCAGCAGTGGGGCATCTAATATATTAGACGAGCAGTACTTC.

This clone came up a few times. This chain joins TRBV28 and TRBJ1-1; D remains unclear. This CDR3 spans 14 amino acids. The V gene lost 10 bases and the J gene lost 2 bases, with 17 bases spanning the gap. From germline, CDR1 is MDHEN and CDR2 SYDVKM. Here the CDR3 DNA reads TGTGCCACCGGCCCGGGGAGACTCAACACTGAAGCTTTCTTT. It codes for CATGPGRLNTEAFF.